This passage covers 5 T cell receptor beta chains from one sample sequenced in a study of human T cells and chemical hapten exposure. Noted time point: patch test 1, 2 weeks after DPC sensitization. This sample's treatment: therapeutic diphenylcyclopropenone sensitization with weekly scalp DPC. In TCRdb, the RACE reads were re-called with MiXCR into one record per CDR3 protein. Among about 110,000 distinct CDR3 sequences listed, approximately 9.9% were seen once. The sample consisted of whole blood, taken in connection with sensitization to the hapten diphenylcyclopropenone (DPC). The receptors were sampled from a woman in her forties with alopecia areata. Some clones in this sample may be carry-over from other donors' samples.

The chain recombines TRBV27 with TRBJ1-6; D is unclear. V was pared by 2 bases and J by 5 bases, with 13 bases between. The germline V gene has CDR1 MNHEY and CDR2 SMNVEV (reference sequence). This CDR3 has 16 amino acids. DNA for the CDR3: TGTGCCAGCAGTTTAGAGGGCAGCAATAATAATTCACCCCTCCACTTT. It codes for CASSLEGSNNNSPLHF.

This clonotype was seen more than once but under ten times. V usage is TRBV6-1 and J usage is TRBJ1-2; 7 bases match TRBD1. V shed 0 bases and J 5 bases; nucleotides not matched to a gene: 6. Germline CDR1 is MNHNS and CDR2 is SASEGT. The CDR3 is made up of 15 amino acids. CDR3 DNA sequence: TGTGCCAGCAGTGAAGCGGGGACAGTTCCATATGGCTACACCTTC. It encodes CASSEAGTVPYGYTF.

This clonotype was recorded a few times. This rearrangement joins TRBV7-2 to TRBJ2-2; weak D call: TRBD2 (7 bases). Trimming stripped 3 bases from V and 1 base from J, with 18 bases between. The CDR3 spans 18 residues. Germline V CDR1 and CDR2: SGHTA, FQGNSA. The CDR3 sequence: CASSLLQGPGGNTGELFF. CDR3 coding DNA: TGTGCCAGCAGCTTGCTACAGGGTCCGGGGGGGAACACCGGGGAGCTGTTTTTT.

The J gene is TRBJ2-3, the V gene TRBV28; D not resolved. This CDR3 region has 14 residues. The germline V and J ends were trimmed by 3 bases and 3 bases, with 10 bases remaining between them. Germline V gives CDR1 MDHEN, CDR2 SYDVKM. In DNA, the CDR3 is TGTGCCAGCAGTTTTGTTACCCTGACAGATACGCAGTATTTT. Translated: CASSFVTLTDTQYF.

The chain employs TRBV29-1 and TRBJ2-1; 10 nucleotides match TRBD1. Germline values: CDR1 SQVTM, CDR2 ANQGSEA. The length of the CDR3 is 13 residues. V was clipped by 6 bases and J by 9 bases; unmatched bases: 8. The CDR3 reads CSVRTGGGGEQFF. The CDR3 DNA is TGCAGCGTGAGGACAGGGGGGGGTGGTGAGCAGTTCTTC.